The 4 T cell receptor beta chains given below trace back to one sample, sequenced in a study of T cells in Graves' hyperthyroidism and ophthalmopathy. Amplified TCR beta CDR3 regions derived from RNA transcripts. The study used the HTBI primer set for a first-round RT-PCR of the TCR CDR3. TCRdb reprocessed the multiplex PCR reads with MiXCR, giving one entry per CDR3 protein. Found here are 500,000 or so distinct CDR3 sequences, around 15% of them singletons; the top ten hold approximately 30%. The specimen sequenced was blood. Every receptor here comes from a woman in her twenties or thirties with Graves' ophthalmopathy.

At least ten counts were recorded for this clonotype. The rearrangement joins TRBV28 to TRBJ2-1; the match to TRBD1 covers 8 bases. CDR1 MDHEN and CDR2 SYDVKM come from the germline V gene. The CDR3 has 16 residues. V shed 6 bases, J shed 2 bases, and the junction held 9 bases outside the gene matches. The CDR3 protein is CASSSHQGAAYNEQFF. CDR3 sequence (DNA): TGTGCCAGCAGCTCACACCAGGGGGCTGCCTACAATGAGCAGTTCTTC. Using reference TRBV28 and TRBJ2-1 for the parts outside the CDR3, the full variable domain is DVKVTQSSRYLVKRTGEKVFLECVQDMDHENMFWYRQDPGLGLRLIYFSYDVKMKEKGDIPEGYSVSREKKERFSLILESASTNQTSMYLCASSSHQGAAYNEQFFGPGTRLTVL.

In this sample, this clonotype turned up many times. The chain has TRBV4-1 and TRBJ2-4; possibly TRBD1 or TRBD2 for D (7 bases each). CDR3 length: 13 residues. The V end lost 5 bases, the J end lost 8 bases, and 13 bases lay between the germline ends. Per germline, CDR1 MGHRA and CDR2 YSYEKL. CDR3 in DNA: TGCGCCAGCAGCTCAGGGGGGGAGGACATTCAGTACTTC. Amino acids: CASSSGGEDIQYF.

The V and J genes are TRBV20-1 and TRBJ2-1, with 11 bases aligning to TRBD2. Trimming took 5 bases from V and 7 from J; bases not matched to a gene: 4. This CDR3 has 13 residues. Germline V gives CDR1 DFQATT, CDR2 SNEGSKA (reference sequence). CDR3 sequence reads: CSAHSGRENEQFF. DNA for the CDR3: TGCAGTGCTCATAGCGGGAGGGAAAATGAGCAGTTCTTC.

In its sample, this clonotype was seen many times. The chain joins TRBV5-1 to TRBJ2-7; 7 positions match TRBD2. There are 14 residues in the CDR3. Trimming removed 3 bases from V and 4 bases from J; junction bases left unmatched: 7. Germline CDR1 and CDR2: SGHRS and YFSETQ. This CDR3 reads CASSWGGSGYEQYF. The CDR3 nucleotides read TGCGCCAGCAGCTGGGGCGGTAGCGGGTACGAGCAGTACTTC.